The 22 T cell receptor beta chains in this list originate from one sample, sequenced in a study of T-cell memory formation after mild COVID-19. TCRdb recomputed calls from the 5' RACE reads with MiXCR, one row per CDR3 protein. The repertoire includes thousands of distinct CDR3 sequences, about 16% of them detected once, and 2% to 2.5% sits in the top ten. The specimen sequenced was PBMCs or a T cell subset sorted from them (not recorded which). The origin of the receptors is an adult who had mild COVID-19 (a few samples of this study predate the infection). Cell type and time point are not known.

This clonotype ranks as medium-sized. The V call is TRBV27, the J call TRBJ2-7; D not certain. This CDR3 region has 13 residues. V gave up 1 base and J gave up 5 bases, with 9 bases separating them. Per germline, CDR1 MNHEY and CDR2 SMNVEV (reference sequence). CDR3 nucleotides: TGTGCCAGCAGTTTATATCTGGGCGACGAGCAGTACGTC. Its translation is CASSLYLGDEQYV.

In its sample, this clonotype is medium-sized. J is TRBJ2-5 and V is TRBV18, with 7 bases matching TRBD2. Trimming at V came to 3 bases and at J to 5 bases, leaving 3 bases not matched to a gene. This CDR3 has 13 amino acids. Germline CDR1 and CDR2: KGHSH and LQKENI. The CDR3 DNA is TGTGCCAGCTCACCGGGGGGGTTGGAGACCCAGTACTTC. This codes for CASSPGGLETQYF.

The chain links TRBV3-2 to TRBJ2-7; the listed D gene, TRBD1, was not tested against the DNA. TRBV3-2 is a pseudogene. The CDR3 is 12 amino acids. CDR3 in DNA: TGTGCCAGCACACAGGGTACCTACGAGCAGTACTTC. This gives the protein CASTQGTYEQYF.

This clonotype is medium-sized within its sample. The chain has TRBV5-1 and TRBJ1-1; no reliable D call. V lost 4 bases and J lost 3, with 10 bases in between. Germline CDR1 and CDR2: SGHRS and YFSETQ. This CDR3 has 13 amino acids. DNA for the CDR3: TGCGCCAGCAGCCCCCGGAGGGACACTGAAGCTTTCTTT. Residues: CASSPRRDTEAFF.

This clonotype is judged medium-sized. This rearrangement joins TRBV4-1 to TRBJ2-5; D not resolved. V was shortened by 4 bases and J by 0 bases, with 21 bases between the two germline ends. The CDR3 is 18 residues long. Germline V gene data show CDR1 as MGHRA and CDR2 as YSYEKL. CDR3 sequence: CASSPTPQTLKYQETQYF. CDR3 DNA: TGCGCCAGCAGCCCTACCCCCCAGACTCTAAAGTACCAAGAGACCCAGTACTTC.

This clonotype is labeled as medium-sized. This chain links TRBV7-3 with TRBJ1-2, with 9 bases lining up with TRBD1. Germline CDR1 reads SGHTA; CDR2 reads FQGTGA. V dropped 5 bases and J dropped 8; count of bases not matched to a gene: 9. This CDR3 spans 14 amino acids. The CDR3 loop reads CASSATGQGDGYTF. CDR3 bases: TGTGCCAGCAGCGCAACGGGACAGGGAGACGGCTACACCTTC.

This clonotype is labeled as medium-sized (0.01 to 0.1%). The gene calls are TRBV5-6 and TRBJ2-3; TRBD2 is a possible D gene (6 bases). Germline lookup yields CDR1 SGHDT and CDR2 YYEEEE. CDR3 length: 14 residues. V lost 4 bases and J lost 1, with 10 bases in between. The CDR3 DNA sequence: TGTGCCAGCAGCGGAGGGATAGGCACAGATACGCAGTATTTT. Translation: CASSGGIGTDTQYF.

This clonotype counts as medium-sized. The genes are TRBV27 and TRBJ2-3; 8 bases line up with TRBD2. The CDR3 contains 15 residues. V shed 2 bases, J shed 6 bases, and the junction held 7 bases outside the gene matches. CDR1 is MNHEY, CDR2 SMNVEV, per germline (reference sequence). The CDR3, as DNA: TGTGCCAGCAGTTTACTAGCGGGCCCTTCGGATACGCAGTATTTT. Translated: CASSLLAGPSDTQYF.

In its sample, this clonotype is medium-sized. The rearrangement uses TRBV9 and TRBJ2-1; D gene ambiguous. The CDR3 has 16 residues. V was shortened by 4 bases and J by 4 bases, with 18 bases between the two germline ends. Germline V CDR1 and CDR2: SGDLS, YYNGEE. The DNA of the CDR3 is TGTGCCAGCAGCCGGACCCTTGTCCCCTCTTACAATGAGCAGTTCTTC. It is translated as CASSRTLVPSYNEQFF.

This clonotype counts as medium-sized. This chain links TRBV12-3 or TRBV12-4 with TRBJ2-7; tentative D call: TRBD2 (6 bases). Trimming shortened V by 0 bases and J by 3 bases, and 9 bases separated the two germline ends. CDR3 length: 14 amino acids. The CDR3 spells CASSLAGGYYEQYF. DNA for the CDR3: TGTGCCAGCAGTTTAGCGGGGGGTTACTACGAGCAGTACTTC.

In this sample, this clonotype is medium-sized. The chain recombines TRBV6-5 with TRBJ2-5; TRBD1 is a possible D gene (6 bases). Germline V gives CDR1 MNHEY, CDR2 SVGAGI. Trimming cost V 0 bases and J 5 bases, with 25 bases left between them. The CDR3 spans 19 residues. The CDR3 DNA follows: TGTGCCAGCAGTTACTCCGGCCCCGGCCGCAGGGGAAGTTGGGAGACCCAGTACTTC. Its protein is CASSYSGPGRRGSWETQYF.

In its sample, this clonotype is medium-sized. The genes are TRBV7-9 and TRBJ2-3; maybe TRBD2 (6 bases). Germline-derived CDR1 and CDR2 are SEHNR and FQNEAQ (reference sequence). The CDR3 has 16 amino acids. Trimming removed 4 bases from V and 0 bases from J, with 14 bases in between. CDR3 residues: CASSSLAGGSTDTQYF. In nucleotides, the CDR3 is TGTGCCAGCAGCTCGCTTGCCGGGGGAAGCACAGATACGCAGTATTTT. The full variable domain, with the rest looked up from reference TRBV7-9 and TRBJ2-3, is DTGVSQNPRHKITKRGQNVTFRCDPISEHNRLYWYRQTLGQGPEFLTYFQNEAQLEKSRLLSDRFSAERPKGSFSTLEIQRTEQGDSAMYLCASSSLAGGSTDTQYFGPGTRLTVL.

This clonotype ranks as medium-sized (0.01 to 0.1%). The V gene is TRBV7-6, the J gene TRBJ1-1; maybe TRBD1 (5 bases). The CDR3 spans 14 residues. Germline CDR1 reads SGHVS; CDR2 reads FNYEAQ. Trimming pared 1 base from V and 3 bases from J, leaving 9 bases between. For the CDR3, the DNA is TGTGCCAGCAGCTTAGGGGGGGAGGACACTGAAGCTTTCTTT. It specifies CASSLGGEDTEAFF.

This clonotype ranks as medium-sized (0.01 to 0.1%). V usage is TRBV7-2 and J usage is TRBJ1-5; D gene uncertain. The CDR3 sequence is 15 residues long. Trimming took 1 base from V and 0 from J, leaving 7 bases between them. Germline V gene lookup returns CDR1 SGHTA and CDR2 FQGNSA. The CDR3 region has the DNA TGTGCCAGCAGCTTAGACGGATATAGCAATCAGCCCCAGCATTTT. Its protein product is CASSLDGYSNQPQHF.

This clonotype was picked up many times. The chain is built from TRBV4-3 and TRBJ1-6, with a possible D match to TRBD1 (5 bases). The V gene lost 0 bases and the J gene lost 7 bases, with 10 bases spanning the gap. CDR3 length equals 15 residues. Germline values: CDR1 LGHNA, CDR2 YSLEER. Written as DNA, the CDR3 is TGCGCCAGCAGCCAAGATTACCAGGGAAATTCACCCCTCCACTTT. Protein: CASSQDYQGNSPLHF.

The V and J genes are TRBV5-6 and TRBJ2-5, with 9 bases fitting TRBD1. The germline V gene encodes CDR1 SGHDT and CDR2 YYEEEE. The CDR3 has 15 residues. Unmatched junction bases numbered 6, after V lost 2 bases and J lost 4 bases. DNA for the CDR3: TGTGCCAGCAGCTTTCCCGGGACAGGGCGAGAGACCCAGTACTTC. Encoded protein: CASSFPGTGRETQYF.

This clonotype is medium-sized (0.01 to 0.1%) within its sample. The gene calls are TRBV18 and TRBJ2-5; no clear D gene. Between the trimmed V and J ends, which lost 3 bases and 2 bases, there was a span of 1 base. The CDR3 runs to 11 residues. Germline V gives CDR1 KGHSH, CDR2 LQKENI. The CDR3 DNA reads as TGTGCCAGCTCACCTCAAGAGACCCAGTACTTC. Translating gives CASSPQETQYF.

This chain uses TRBV4-3 with TRBJ2-1, with TRBD1 identical over 8 bases. J lost 3 bases, V lost 6 bases, and 4 bases had no gene match. Germline V gene sequence: CDR1 LGHNA, CDR2 YSLEER. The CDR3 is 14 residues long. The CDR3 nucleotides read TGCGCCAGCAGAAAGACAGGGGTCTACAATGAGCAGTTCTTC. Protein sequence: CASRKTGVYNEQFF.

Sample share makes this clonotype medium-sized. This chain links TRBV13 with TRBJ2-3, with TRBD2 as a possible D gene (6 bases). Trimming pared 0 bases from V and 4 bases from J, leaving 20 bases between. CDR3 length equals 18 residues. Germline CDR1 and CDR2: PRHDT and FYEKMQ (reference sequence). CDR3 nucleotides: TGTGCCAGCAGCTTAGGCCCGGGACCTTCAGCGGGCGCAGATACGCAGTATTTT. Translation: CASSLGPGPSAGADTQYF.

This clonotype came up many times. The CDR3 bases are TGTGCCTGGAGTGGACAGGGGAGGATTAGAAACACCATATATTTT. Translation gives CAWSGQGRIRNTIYF. The chain combines TRBV30 with TRBJ1-3, with 8 nucleotides matching TRBD1. There are 15 residues in the CDR3. The germline gives CDR1 GTSNPN, CDR2 SVGIG (reference sequence). V trimming: 1 base; J trimming: 5 bases; junction bases outside the gene matches: 7.

This clonotype is classed as medium-sized. The rearrangement joins TRBV11-2 to TRBJ2-5, with TRBD2 as a possible D gene (6 bases). Germline V gives CDR1 SGHAT, CDR2 FQNNGV. The length of the CDR3 is 17 residues. The ends were cut back, 5 bases at V and 3 bases at J, with 22 bases in the middle. The CDR3 loop reads CASSLRSPTSLEETQYF. CDR3 sequence (DNA): TGTGCCAGCAGCCTTCGGAGCCCGACTAGTCTAGAAGAGACCCAGTACTTC.

The genes are TRBV7-6 and TRBJ2-1; tentatively, D is TRBD1 (6 bases). There are 15 residues in the CDR3. V was clipped by 1 base and J by 2 bases, with 9 bases between them. Germline assignment: CDR1 SGHVS and CDR2 FNYEAQ. The CDR3 loop is CASSLEGQTYNEQFF. CDR3 sequence (DNA): TGTGCCAGCAGCTTAGAAGGACAGACCTACAATGAGCAGTTCTTC.